This T cell receptor beta chain was sequenced in a study of T-cell memory formation after mild COVID-19 (dated by TCRdb to about 2021). With regard to the full study: TCR sequence clusters from the two donors were largely donor specific. T-cell clones expanding and contracting after mild COVID-19 in a couple of donors were tracked by longitudinal TCRalpha and TCRbeta repertoire sequencing. The cohort was made up of two young adult volunteers, one female and one male, who were previously healthy.

Remarks on this clonotype: The specificity of this receptor is unknown. The input lacks base qualities; no much larger clone sits a single base away.

Including the terminal cysteine and phenylalanine, the CDR3 comprises 16 residues. The CDR3 DNA has 48 bases and is translated from base 1. V is clipped by 4 bases and J by 1 base, and the sequence between their germline boundaries is 11 bases long. From the germline V gene, CDR1 is SGHTA and CDR2 is FQGTGA. Findings and caveats that apply to the study as a whole: The detection of some responding clones in pre-infection memory suggests that pre-existing cross-reactive memory T cells joined the SARS-CoV-2 response. SARS-CoV-2 specificity of the second-wave clones peaking on day 37 was not confirmed. Balanced CD4/CD8 phenotypes were observed for clones contracting from day 15 to 85, whereas a bias towards CD4+ was observed for a second wave of clones expanding from day 15 to 37. Contracting CD4+ clones appeared mostly in the CM and EM memory subsets, whereas CD8+ clones were enriched in EMRA. Only two mild cases were covered by the study, and larger cohorts that include severe cases with pre-infection samples were considered necessary.

Reads for this sample came from an Illumina NovaSeq 6000. TCRalpha and TCRbeta cDNA libraries were constructed by 5'RACE with constant-segment primers, with sample barcodes and unique molecular identifiers being introduced. Trizol reagent was used to extract RNA from every sample. Amplification of the libraries took two PCR steps, and the second step added a second sample barcode plus Illumina TruSeq adapters. Sequencing of libraries was performed on an Illumina NovaSeq with 2 x 150 bp paired-end reads. As for the authors' bioinformatics: With migec v1.2.7, reads were demultiplexed and then collapsed into UMI-guided consensus sequences. Using mixcr v2.1.11, UMI consensuses were aligned to TRA and TRB V and J templates and then assembled into clonotypes. Expanded or contracted clonotypes were those called significant by both edgeR and NoisET, with noise models trained on biological replicates. For edgeR calls, the cutoffs were a false discovery rate-adjusted p below 0.01 and a log2 fold-change threshold of 1. As an exploratory analysis of dynamics, PCA with hierarchical clustering was applied to max-normalized trajectories of the 1000 most abundant clonotypes. Separately sequenced CD4+ and CD8+ repertoires were used to assign the CD4 or CD8 phenotype of responding clones. Using fastp trimming at Q25 and MiXCR clonotype assembly, TCRdb reanalyzed the public sequencing data and kept in-frame beta chains. A single entry per CDR3 protein holds the most common genes and DNA from its merged rows. Clone size and V and J calls follow TCRdb, not the original study. A total of approximately 340,000 distinct CDR3 sequences appear in this sample, about 16% of them only once. Around 24% of the sample goes to the ten largest clones.

PBMCs were isolated by Ficoll-Paque density gradient centrifugation. The TCR comes from a man in his late teens or twenties who had mild COVID-19 (a few samples of this study predate the infection). The sample titles of this study are shuffled in the database, so cell type and time point are left out; the donor was told from shared clones. The sequenced sample was PBMCs or a T cell subset sorted from them (not recorded which). The sequence is built from TRBV7-3 and TRBJ2-6; no D gene is confidently identified. The CDR3 region: CASSSGRHSGANVLTF. The DNA sequence is given as TGTGCCAGCAGCTCAGGCCGGCATTCTGGGGCCAACGTCCTGACTTTC.